This section outlines one TCR beta chain sequence together with its context. This clonotype showed up many times. Its antigen specificity is not known. No base-level quality is on record; no much larger clone is a single base apart. CDR1 SGHRS and CDR2 YFSETQ were looked up in the germline V gene. From V the trimming removes 9 bases and from J it removes 0 bases, while the gene matches leave 7 bases of the junction unaccounted for. The CDR3 numbers 15 residues from cysteine through phenylalanine. This entry keeps only the CDR3 DNA: 45 bases, framed from base 1. Libraries were made using 5' RACE. The run used an Illumina HiSeq 2000. A universal primer binding site was added through template switching, and the final cDNA carried a unique molecular identifier so that TCR cDNA molecules could be counted accurately. First-strand cDNA for TCR alpha and beta chains was synthesized from specific primers in the conserved constant-segment region. To control for contamination, every cDNA library carried two barcodes: a SMART-Mk sample barcode plus Illumina barcodes. TruSeq adapter sequences along with Illumina sample barcodes were introduced in two successive PCR steps. TCR alpha and beta cDNA libraries were sequenced on the Illumina HiSeq platform with custom primers. As for the authors' bioinformatics: MiGEC was used to process raw reads and extract unique molecular identifiers, and MiXCR was used to find CDR3 positions. For each individual, recombination models were inferred using an EM algorithm with the repgenHMM and IGoR tools. The tcR package in R was used for shared clonotype analysis, with sharing normalized by the product of cloneset sizes. To study raw recombination without the effects of thymic and clonal selection, out-of-frame nonproductive sequences were analyzed. In-frame beta chains were kept once TCRdb had trimmed the public reads at Q25 with fastp and called clones with MiXCR. CDR3 protein duplicates are merged, each entry listing the most common genes and DNA. What appears here as the V and J calls and clone size reflects TCRdb's work, not the paper's. The sample table shows under 300,000 distinct CDR3 sequences, and 6.5% are seen once. The ten largest clonotypes hold more than 14% of the sample.

This record belongs to a study of identical twins (dated by TCRdb to the mid-2010s). In the study overall: The study deep-sequenced TCR alpha and beta repertoires from monozygotic twins, unrelated adults of various ages and cord blood to test whether fetal clonotypes persist. To rule out contamination, replicate twin experiments were performed at different times with different library preparation protocols.

Overall results and qualifications from the work: The excess sharing between twins in beta out-of-frame sequences was weaker because fewer shared sequences reduced the signal-to-noise ratio. Fewer insertions were carried by abundant cord blood beta clonotypes; a weaker similar trend was observed in young adult naive repertoires, while no such trend was observed in memory repertoires. Compared with coincidental sharing between unrelated individuals, out-of-frame TCR alpha sequences shared between twins had an excess of sequences with low generation probability. Zero-insertion analyses could be partly confounded by invariant T cells such as MAIT and iNKT, although diverse VJ usage argued against such confounding for most clonotypes. Because the same donors could not be followed over many years, the conclusions relied on cross-sectional statistical analysis. Out-of-frame TCR alpha sharing in monozygotic twins was systematically underestimated by recombination models, whereas sharing between unrelated individuals was in agreement with the recombination models.

Every donor in the study was a healthy Caucasian. The twin cohort comprised three pairs of female monozygotic twins, all aged about 18 to 30 years. CD4+ and CD8+ T cell populations were isolated with positive isolation kits from Invitrogen. Another study also made use of these data, one on T cells expressing NK-cell markers. Per that second paper: TCR beta-chain repertoires were profiled in sorted CD3+CD56+NKG2C+, CD3+CD56+NKG2C- and CD3+CD56-NKG2C+ T-cell subsets from several donors. Seven of the eight sequenced donors were HCMV-seropositive and one was HCMV-seronegative. In several experiments an anti-gammadeltaTCR antibody was added to restrict sorting to alphabetaTCR-expressing T cells. In five to seven donors, the dominant CD3+CD56+NKG2C+ clonotypes were among the top 10 CD8+ clonotypes and accounted for about 1.0-7.0% of CD8+ T cells. Those dominant clonotypes were again the most abundant among CD3+CD56-NKG2C+ cells in four donors, at about 25-60.1%. Whether the expanded NKG2C-expressing T cell clones were specific for HCMV antigens was left unclear. All eight donors whose samples were sequenced were randomly selected healthy volunteers, three of them men and five women. HCMV-specific IgG was detected in serum with a commercial ELISA kit to determine HCMV serostatus. MIGEC was used to demultiplex reads and group reads by UMI, and MiTCR was used to assemble and quantify clonotypes. To exclude erroneous sequences, any TCR cDNA sequence not supported by at least two reads was discarded. Downstream repertoire analysis used the tcR package, and clonotypes were matched across fractions by CDR3 nucleotide sequence plus V segment. VDJmatch was used to annotate antigen specificity against VDJdb, with one amino acid substitution in CDR3 allowed.

This sequence originates from a woman aged 18-29 years in good health. This chain is built from TRBV5-1 and TRBJ2-3, with 10 bases in between that match TRBD2. The sample taken for sequencing was CD8+ T cells sorted from blood. The nucleotides read TGCGCCACCTCGACTAGCGGGCCTAGCACAGATACGCAGTATTTT. Its protein is CATSTSGPSTDTQYF.